This T cell receptor (beta chain) appears in the sequencing data of a study of blood T cell repertoires in COVID-19 (dated by TCRdb to 2018 to 2021). Regarding the complete study: Samples from collaborators originated in the United States, Italy and Spain and spanned both the acute and convalescent phases of COVID-19. Samples came from the ongoing ImmuneRACE study (first 160 participants) plus 1,254 subjects from 6 global collaborators. The repertoires were released in a freely available public database intended as a resource for research on the immune response to SARS-CoV-2. Deeply sampled blood TCRbeta repertoires from subjects exposed to, actively infected with, or recovered from COVID-19 were included in the dataset. Nearly every sample came with metadata listing a de-identified subject ID, COVID-19 status, age in years and sex. The material from the prospective study consisted of cDNA or gDNA derived from T cells, B-cell-depleted T cells, or PBMCs. HLA class I and class II types, where available, came from metadata supplied by the sample provider rather than from assay-based typing. Points the paper makes about the study in general: Clinical and demographic metadata were provided uncurated, with the amount varying by source and participant.

Notes on this clone: The antigen this receptor binds is unknown. Within one base of it there is no much larger clone, and no base qualities were kept.

TCRbeta CDR3 regions were amplified from genomic DNA using the immunoSEQ Assay, a bias-controlled multiplex PCR. Per the original workflow: The number of nucleated cells in each sample was estimated from the amplification of reference gene primers within the assay. To quantify the absolute abundance of each unique TCRbeta CDR3 rearrangement, sequence reads were collapsed and filtered. For each sample, productive Simpson clonality was calculated by taking the square root of Simpson's diversity index across productive rearrangements. TCRdb mirrors the immuneACCESS table, restricted to in-frame sequences. Some clones are absent from its copies; in checked studies, under half trace to an unresolved V gene, and the reason for the others is unknown. The V and J calls and the clone size are those of that table, but D and trimming were determined from the DNA. Recorded for this sample are nearly 110,000 clones; 80% to 90% of them occurred a single time. 4% to 6% of the sample goes to the ten largest clones.

CDR1 is given as SGHRS and CDR2 as YFSETQ, both from the germline V gene. V has 4 bases trimmed and J has 1 base trimmed; junction bases matching no gene number 10. The CDR3 runs 17 amino acids, cysteine and phenylalanine included. The CDR3 DNA has 51 bases and is translated from base 1. The collaborating institutions used their own protocols to collect whole blood in K2EDTA tubes. For TCRbeta analysis, collaborators shipped samples as frozen whole blood, isolated PBMCs, or DNA extracted from either of those sample types. This TCR derives from a man aged 35 to 55 with active or convalescent COVID-19. Sequencing used peripheral blood. This receptor chain uses TRBV5-1 and TRBJ2-5, with 10 bases in between that match TRBD2. The CDR3 protein is CASSAQPGTSVQETQYF. The DNA sequence is as follows: TGCGCCAGCAGCGCCCAACCTGGGACTAGCGTCCAAGAGACCCAGTACTTC.